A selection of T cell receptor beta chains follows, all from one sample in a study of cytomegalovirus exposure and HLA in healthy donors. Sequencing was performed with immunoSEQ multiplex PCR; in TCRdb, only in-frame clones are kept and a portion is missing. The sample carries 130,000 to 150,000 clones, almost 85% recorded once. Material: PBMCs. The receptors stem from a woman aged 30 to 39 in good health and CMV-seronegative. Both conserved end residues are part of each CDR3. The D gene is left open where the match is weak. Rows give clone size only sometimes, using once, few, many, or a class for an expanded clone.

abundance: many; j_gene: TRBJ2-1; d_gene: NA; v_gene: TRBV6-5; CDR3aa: CASSLRGGSYNEQFF; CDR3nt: TGTGCCAGCAGTTTAAGAGGGGGCTCCTACAATGAGCAGTTCTTC
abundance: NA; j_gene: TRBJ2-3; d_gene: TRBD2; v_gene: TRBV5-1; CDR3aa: CASSSHREPWTSGGTDTQYF; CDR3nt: TGCGCCAGCAGCTCACACAGGGAGCCCTGGACTAGCGGGGGTACAGATACGCAGTATTTT
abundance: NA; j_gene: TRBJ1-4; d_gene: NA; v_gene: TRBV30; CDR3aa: CAWSVPGTLNEKLFF; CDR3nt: TGTGCCTGGAGTGTACCGGGAACCCTAAATGAAAAACTGTTTTTT
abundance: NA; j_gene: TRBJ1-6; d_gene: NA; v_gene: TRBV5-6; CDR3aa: CASSLVRTESPLHF; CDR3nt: TGTGCCAGCAGCTTGGTTCGGACAGAGTCACCCCTCCACTTT
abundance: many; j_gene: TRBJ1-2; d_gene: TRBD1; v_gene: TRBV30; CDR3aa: CAWSPRQGRYGYTF; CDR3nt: TGTGCCTGGAGTCCAAGACAGGGTCGGTATGGCTACACCTTC
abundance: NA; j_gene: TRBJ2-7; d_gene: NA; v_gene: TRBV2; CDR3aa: CASTQYEQYF; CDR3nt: TGTGCCAGCACCCAATACGAGCAGTACTTC
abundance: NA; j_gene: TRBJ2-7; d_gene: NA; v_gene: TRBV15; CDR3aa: CATSRDRGRGAEYF; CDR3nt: TGTGCCACCAGCAGAGATCGAGGGCGAGGCGCTGAGTACTTC
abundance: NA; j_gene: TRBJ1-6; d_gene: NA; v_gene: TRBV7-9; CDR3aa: CASSASGVYSPLHF; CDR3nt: TGTGCCAGCAGCGCCTCGGGAGTCTATTCACCCCTCCACTTT
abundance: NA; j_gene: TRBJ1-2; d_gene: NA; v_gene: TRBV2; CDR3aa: CASNRDIQGYGYTF; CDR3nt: TGTGCCAGCAACCGGGACATTCAGGGCTATGGCTACACCTTC
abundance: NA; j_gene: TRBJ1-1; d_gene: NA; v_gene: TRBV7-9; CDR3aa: CASSLGRTMNTEAFF; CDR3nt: TGTGCCAGCAGCTTAGGAAGAACTATGAACACTGAAGCTTTCTTT
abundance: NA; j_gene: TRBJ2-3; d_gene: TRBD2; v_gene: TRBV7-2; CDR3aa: CASSPGTSRTDTQYF; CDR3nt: TGTGCCAGCAGCCCCGGGACTAGCCGAACAGATACGCAGTATTTT
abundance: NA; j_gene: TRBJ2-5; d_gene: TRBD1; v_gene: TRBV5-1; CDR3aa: CASSWTGANFQETQYF; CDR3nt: TGCGCCAGCAGCTGGACAGGGGCGAATTTCCAAGAGACCCAGTACTTC
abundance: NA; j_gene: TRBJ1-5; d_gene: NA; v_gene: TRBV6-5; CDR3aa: CASSYKAPGSAQPQHF; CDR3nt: TGTGCCAGCAGTTACAAGGCCCCGGGGTCAGCTCAGCCCCAGCATTTT
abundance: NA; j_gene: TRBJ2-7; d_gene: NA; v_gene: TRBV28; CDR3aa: CASNSPGYSYEQYF; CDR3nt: TGTGCCAGCAACTCCCCCGGTTATTCCTACGAGCAGTACTTC
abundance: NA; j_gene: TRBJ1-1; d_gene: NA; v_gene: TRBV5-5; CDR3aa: CASRFDTEAFF; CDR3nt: TGTGCCAGCAGGTTCGACACTGAAGCTTTCTTT